What follows are 7 T cell receptor beta chains derived from one specimen sequenced in a study of T cell responses to AZD1222 COVID-19 vaccine. Generated by immunoSEQ multiplex PCR, the TCRdb table keeps only in-frame clones and is missing some. The table records more than 95,000 clones, 70% to 90% of them present only once. The sample was peripheral blood, taken on day 0 of AZD1222 vaccination. These receptors were obtained from an adult in good health.

This chain connects TRBV7-2 to TRBJ2-7; tentatively, D is TRBD1 (5 bases). The V end lost 1 base, the J end lost 3 bases, and 13 bases lay between the germline ends. The CDR3 has 15 amino acids. CDR1 is SGHTA and CDR2 is FQGNSA in the germline V gene. The CDR3 region has the DNA TGTGCCAGCAGCTTAGTTGTTTTAACAGGCTACGAGCAGTACTTC. Translating gives CASSLVVLTGYEQYF. Filled out from reference TRBV7-2 and TRBJ2-7, the complete variable domain reads GAGVSQSPSNKVTEKGKDVELRCDPISGHTALYWYRQSLGQGLEFLIYFQGNSAPDKSGLPSDRFSAERTGGSVSTLTIQRTQQEDSAVYLCASSLVVLTGYEQYFGPGTRLTVT.

This chain uses TRBV27 with TRBJ1-6; D is ambiguous. V was cut by 2 bases and J by 0 bases, with 8 bases left in between. This CDR3 is 16 amino acids long. CDR1 and CDR2 from the germline V gene are MNHEY and SMNVEV (reference sequence). CDR3 sequence: CASSLGPSSYNSPLHF. The CDR3 nucleotides are TGTGCCAGCAGTTTAGGCCCGAGCTCCTATAATTCACCCCTCCACTTT.

V gene TRBV29-1 combines with J gene TRBJ1-2, with a weak D call TRBD1 (5 bases). The CDR3 loop spans 13 amino acids. The germline CDR1 and CDR2 sequences are SQVTM and ANQGSEA. Deletions cut 5 bases from V and 4 bases from J, with 14 bases between. CDR3 sequence: CSVTPTGAYGYTF. For the CDR3, the DNA is TGCAGCGTTACCCCCACAGGTGCCTATGGCTACACCTTC.

The gene calls are TRBV9 and TRBJ2-1; TRBD2 aligns across 9 bases. Trimming at V came to 4 bases and at J to 9 bases, leaving 20 bases not matched to a gene. There are 18 residues in the CDR3. The germline CDR1 and CDR2 sequences are SGDLS and YYNGEE. The DNA of the CDR3 is TGTGCCAGCAGCCTCGCGGGGGCTAGCGGGGTAATTACTGGTGAGCAGTTCTTC. It translates to CASSLAGASGVITGEQFF. Based on the CDR3 plus reference TRBV9 and TRBJ2-1, the full variable domain is DSGVTQTPKHLITATGQRVTLRCSPRSGDLSVYWYQQSLDQGLQFLIQYYNGEERAKGNILERFSAQQFPDLHSELNLSSLELGDSALYFCASSLAGASGVITGEQFFGPGTRLTVL.

The chain employs TRBV18 and TRBJ1-5, with a tentative D call TRBD1 (5 bases). Germline V gene sequence: CDR1 KGHSH, CDR2 LQKENI. The CDR3 consists of 13 residues. V was cut by 6 bases and J by 7 bases, with 13 bases left in between. CDR3 residues: CASSLGEGQPQHF. CDR3 nucleotide sequence: TGTGCCAGCTCCCTGGGGGAAGGACAGCCCCAGCATTTT.

For this clone: The junction departs from the called germline gene at one end, perhaps through a read error. The chain joins TRBV6-5 to TRBJ1-4; 7 bases are shared with TRBD1. Germline V gene data show CDR1 as MNHEY and CDR2 as SVGAGI. This CDR3 is built from 15 residues. The CDR3 DNA follows: TGTGCCGGCAGTCAACGACAGGGCGAGAATGAAAAACTGTTTTTT. Protein sequence: CAGSQRQGENEKLFF.

J is TRBJ2-7 and V is TRBV6-1; D gene unclear. The CDR3 covers 12 residues. CDR1 and CDR2 from the germline V gene are MNHNS and SASEGT. V gave up 0 bases and J gave up 3 bases, with 3 bases separating them. The CDR3 reads CASSEAYYEQYF. In DNA form, the CDR3 reads TGTGCCAGCAGTGAAGCGTACTACGAGCAGTACTTC.